Shown below are 21 T cell receptor beta chains from a single sample sequenced in a study of OX40 agonist ivuxolimab in advanced cancers. Clones were read by immunoSEQ multiplex PCR, and TCRdb kept only the in-frame ones, dropping some. The sample yields about 35,000 clones, around three quarters seen once. The sequences come from CD4+ or CD8+ T cells sorted from blood, collected in a trial of the OX40 agonist ivuxolimab. The receptors originated from an adult with an advanced solid tumor such as melanoma, head and neck, liver or kidney cancer.

The V call is TRBV19, the J call TRBJ2-5; tentatively, D is TRBD2 (6 bases). The CDR3 consists of 14 residues. Germline assignment: CDR1 LNHDA and CDR2 SQIVND (reference sequence). Trimming removed 10 bases from V and 5 bases from J, with 20 bases in between. The CDR3: CANKPLGGWETQYF. CDR3 bases: TGTGCCAACAAGCCCCTCGGAGGGTGGGAGACCCAGTACTTC.

The gene calls are TRBV6-6 and TRBJ1-4; no reliable D call. V shed 0 bases and J shed 3 bases, with 8 bases lying between them. The germline gives CDR1 MNHNY, CDR2 SVGAGI (reference sequence). The CDR3 extends over 15 amino acids. The CDR3 reads CASSYSSGSNEKLFF. DNA for the CDR3: TGTGCCAGCAGTTACTCGAGTGGGTCTAATGAAAAACTGTTTTTT.

This sequence joins TRBV29-1 and TRBJ1-3; D might be TRBD1 (6 bases). Trimming cost V 6 bases and J 0 bases, with 9 bases left between them. Germline V gene data show CDR1 as SQVTM and CDR2 as ANQGSEA. This CDR3 spans 13 amino acids. CDR3 residues: CSVGQSSGNTIYF. CDR3 DNA sequence: TGCAGCGTAGGACAGAGCTCTGGAAACACCATATATTTT.

This clone was seen only a few times. The chain recombines TRBV2 with TRBJ2-2; a weak D match, TRBD1 (5 bases). The CDR3 sequence is 15 residues long. V lost 3 bases and J 7 bases, leaving 15 bases between the germline ends. From germline, CDR1 is SNHLY and CDR2 FYNNEI. CDR3 in DNA: TGTGCCAGCAGTGATGGGGCAGTTGCGGTCGGGGAGCTGTTTTTT. Protein: CASSDGAVAVGELFF.

The CDR3 nucleotides read TGCAGCGCCCTCGGCCAGGTTGGCACTGAAGCTTTCTTT. Protein: CSALGQVGTEAFF. This chain links TRBV29-1 with TRBJ1-1, with D uncertain. The CDR3 extends over 13 amino acids. Between the trimmed V and J ends, which lost 7 bases and 4 bases, there was a span of 16 bases. CDR1 is SQVTM, CDR2 ANQGSEA, per germline.

The CDR3 protein is CASKTRQADYGYTF. The CDR3 DNA reads TGTGCCAGCAAGACTAGACAGGCGGACTATGGCTACACCTTC. The gene calls are TRBV2 and TRBJ1-2; D is perhaps TRBD1 (6 bases). Trimming took 7 bases from V and 3 from J, leaving 15 bases between them. Germline loops: CDR1 SNHLY, CDR2 FYNNEI. The CDR3 runs to 14 residues. The whole variable domain, filled in from reference TRBV2 and TRBJ1-2, reads EPEVTQTPSHQVTQMGQEVILRCVPISNHLYFYWYRQILGQKVEFLVSFYNNEISEKSEIFDDQFSVERPDGSNFTLKIRSTKLEDSAMYFCASKTRQADYGYTFGSGTRLTVV.

V usage is TRBV5-1 and J usage is TRBJ1-2, with D perhaps TRBD1 (6 bases). The CDR3 has 15 amino acids. Deletions cut 1 base from V and 1 base from J, with 11 bases between. Per germline, CDR1 SGHRS and CDR2 YFSETQ. The CDR3: CASSLSGASNYGYTF. DNA of the CDR3: TGCGCCAGCAGCTTGTCAGGGGCTAGTAACTATGGCTACACCTTC.

The chain combines TRBV5-6 with TRBJ1-2, with D possibly being TRBD1 (5 bases). Germline lookup yields CDR1 SGHDT and CDR2 YYEEEE. V was pared by 3 bases and J by 11 bases, with 14 bases between. The CDR3 consists of 12 residues. The CDR3 sequence is CASSYRGAGYTF. CDR3 DNA: TGTGCCAGCAGCTACCGGGGCGCGGGGTACACCTTC.

The gene calls are TRBV6-5 and TRBJ2-3; the match to TRBD2 covers 12 bases. The CDR3 covers 15 residues. Trimming cost V 8 bases and J 2 bases; bases outside gene matches: 5. CDR1 is MNHEY and CDR2 is SVGAGI in the germline V gene. The CDR3 region has the DNA TGTGCCAGCCGCCGGACTAGCGGGACCACAGATACGCAGTATTTT. Protein product: CASRRTSGTTDTQYF.

The V call is TRBV9, the J call TRBJ1-1; D is unclear. Trimming pared 0 bases from V and 4 bases from J, leaving 10 bases between. The CDR3 contains 14 residues. Per the germline V gene, CDR1 is SGDLS and CDR2 is YYNGEE. CDR3 loop: CASSVADPSTEAFF. The CDR3 bases are TGTGCCAGCAGCGTAGCTGACCCGTCCACTGAAGCTTTCTTT.

This clone is categorized as medium-sized (0.01 to 0.1%). V and J are TRBV13 and TRBJ2-1; D not certain. The CDR3 consists of 12 residues. Germline V CDR1 and CDR2: PRHDT, FYEKMQ (reference sequence). The V and J ends lost 0 bases and 10 bases respectively, with 7 bases between them. This CDR3 is CASSLGAGEQFF. DNA for the CDR3: TGTGCCAGCAGCTTAGGCGCAGGAGAGCAGTTCTTC. The entire variable domain, with the rest obtained from reference TRBV13 and TRBJ2-1, is as follows: AAGVIQSPRHLIKEKRETATLKCYPIPRHDTVYWYQQGPGQDPQFLISFYEKMQSDKGSIPDRFSAQQFSDYHSELNMSSLELGDSALYFCASSLGAGEQFFGPGTRLTVL.

This clone was detected only a few times. The chain links TRBV25-1 to TRBJ1-1; 8 nucleotides match TRBD1. CDR3 length: 15 residues. Germline CDR1 reads MGHDK; CDR2 reads SYGVNS. V lost 3 bases to trimming and J lost 5 bases; unmatched junction nucleotides: 8. In DNA, the CDR3 is TGTGCCAGCAGTGACAGACGGACAGGGCGGACTGAAGCTTTCTTT. It encodes CASSDRRTGRTEAFF. Full variable domain (remainder filled in from reference TRBV25-1 and TRBJ1-1): EADIYQTPRYLVIGTGKKITLECSQTMGHDKMYWYQQDPGMELHLIHYSYGVNSTEKGDLSSESTVSRIRTEHFPLTLESARPSHTSQYLCASSDRRTGRTEAFFGQGTRLTVV.

The genes are TRBV5-6 and TRBJ1-2; D is unclear. V was cut by 0 bases and J by 7 bases, with 10 bases left in between. Germline V gene lookup returns CDR1 SGHDT and CDR2 YYEEEE. CDR3 length: 13 amino acids. CDR3 sequence (DNA): TGTGCCAGCAGCTTGGCACCGGAAGCTGGCTACACCTTC. Its protein product is CASSLAPEAGYTF.

As regards this clone: Other DNA sequences from this sample encode an identical CDR3 as well. The rearrangement links TRBV29-1 to TRBJ2-7, with TRBD1 as a possible D gene (7 bases). The germline V gene has CDR1 SQVTM and CDR2 ANQGSEA. Trimming stripped 4 bases from V and 2 bases from J, with 15 bases between. CDR3 length equals 14 residues. In DNA form, the CDR3 reads TGCAGCGTTGGGGGAGGAGGGGGCACCTACGAGCAGTACTTC. Translated, it gives CSVGGGGGTYEQYF.

The chain uses TRBV7-9 and TRBJ2-1; D not certain. V was shortened by 1 base and J by 8 bases, with 9 bases between the two germline ends. The CDR3 runs 13 residues. The germline CDR1 and CDR2 sequences are SEHNR and FQNEAQ (reference sequence). The CDR3 here is CASSLVSGYEQFF. CDR3 bases: TGTGCCAGCAGCTTAGTCTCGGGCTATGAGCAGTTCTTC.

This clone was recorded a few times. This CDR3 reads CASSRMWGIRYTEAFF. The CDR3 DNA reads as TGTGCCAGCAGCCGAATGTGGGGGATTCGGTACACTGAAGCTTTCTTT. The chain has TRBV7-8 and TRBJ1-1; tentatively, D is TRBD1 (5 bases). Trimming left V 5 bases short and J 3 bases short, with 19 bases between. The CDR3 runs to 16 residues. From germline, CDR1 is SGHVS and CDR2 FQNEAQ. The full variable domain, rest sourced from reference TRBV7-8 and TRBJ1-1, is GAGVSQSPRYKVAKRGQDVALRCDPISGHVSLFWYQQALGQGPEFLTYFQNEAQLDKSGLPSDRFFAERPEGSVSTLKIQRTQQEDSAVYLCASSRMWGIRYTEAFFGQGTRLTVV.

The rearrangement links TRBV29-1 to TRBJ1-6; D is possibly TRBD1 (5 bases). The CDR3 consists of 13 residues. CDR1 and CDR2 (germline): SQVTM, ANQGSEA. Trimming shortened V by 6 bases and J by 6 bases, and 12 bases separated the two germline ends. The DNA for the CDR3 is TGCAGCGTGGGGGAGACGGTTAATTCACCCCTCCACTTT. It codes for CSVGETVNSPLHF.

V gene TRBV5-6 combines with J gene TRBJ2-4, with D hard to call. Germline CDR1 SGHDT, CDR2 YYEEEE. The ends were cut back, 4 bases at V and 2 bases at J, with 10 bases in the middle. The CDR3 contains 14 residues. The CDR3 DNA is TGTGCCAGCAGCCAAGTTATTTCCAAAAACATTCAGTACTTC. Protein product: CASSQVISKNIQYF.

J is TRBJ2-3 and V is TRBV7-3; 13 bases line up with TRBD2. J lost 1 base, V lost 4 bases, and 2 bases had no gene match. The length of the CDR3 is 16 residues. The germline V gene has CDR1 SGHTA and CDR2 FQGTGA. CDR3 amino acids: CASSSGTSGGTDTQYF. The CDR3, as DNA: TGTGCCAGCAGCTCCGGGACTAGCGGGGGCACAGATACGCAGTATTTT. The full variable domain, in which reference TRBV7-3 and TRBJ2-3 provide the parts outside the CDR3, is GAGVSQTPSNKVTEKGKYVELRCDPISGHTALYWYRQSLGQGPEFLIYFQGTGAADDSGLPNDRFFAVRPEGSVSTLKIQRTERGDSAVYLCASSSGTSGGTDTQYFGPGTRLTVL.

The genes are TRBV5-1 and TRBJ2-5; TRBD1 matches at 8 bases. With 5 bases clipped from V and 2 bases from J, the junction kept 5 bases outside the gene matches. This CDR3 is 14 amino acids long. Germline V lookup: CDR1 SGHRS, CDR2 YFSETQ. The CDR3 protein is CASRTGDLQETQYF. Written as DNA, the CDR3 is TGCGCCAGCAGGACAGGGGACTTGCAAGAGACCCAGTACTTC.

V usage is TRBV2 and J usage is TRBJ1-1; D is unresolved. Germline CDR1 SNHLY, CDR2 FYNNEI. V was pared by 8 bases and J by 1 base, with 8 bases between. The CDR3 totals 12 residues. Written as DNA, the CDR3 is TGTGCCAGCTCCCTTCAGAACACTGAAGCTTTCTTT. The encoded protein is CASSLQNTEAFF.